This record looks at one T cell receptor beta chain sequence and its context. Antigen unknown. TCRdb analysed the reads with MiXCR anew, one entry per CDR3 protein. The table lists fewer than 900,000 distinct CDR3 sequences, just under 30% of them singletons. This specimen belongs to a study of T cell repertoires in cytomegalovirus infection. Study context: Selected CMV epitopes included recently identified HLA-C-restricted ones as well as well-studied HLA-B-restricted ones. CMV infection and matching HLA type were both indicated by public TCR beta signatures. Whole-study findings and limits: HLA-C-restricted CMV-specific TCR beta clonotypes were dominant in the ex vivo response.

Looked up from germline, CDR1 is SGHVS and CDR2 is FQNEAQ. The ends lost 5 bases at V and 8 bases at J; junction bases unmatched: 22. This CDR3 contains 18 residues. This TCR was recovered from a human donor in good health (CMV status not recorded). Some clones in this sample may be carry-over from other donors' samples. The specimen was cultured CD8+ T cells from PBMCs, collected from culture after CMV antigen stimulation. The chain couples TRBV7-8 to TRBJ1-2; 8 bases map to TRBD1. As DNA, the CDR3 is TGTGCCAGCAGCCTAGGCCCCGGGACAGGATCGGACTTTTTCGGCTACACCTTC. Its translation: CASSLGPGTGSDFFGYTF.